Listed below are T cell receptor beta chains from one sample, sequenced in a study of T-cell reconstitution after alpha-beta-depleted transplantation in children. MiXCR, applied by TCRdb to the PCR reads, yields one record per CDR3 protein. The sample has about 500,000 distinct CDR3 sequences, about an eighth seen once. The starting material was PBMCs, mostly from graft donor cells, obtained 180 days after TCRalphabeta/CD19-depleted stem cell transplant. These receptors originate from a female patient under 10 years old who had a stem cell transplant for aplastic anemia, so the T cells may come from the graft donor. The CDR3 runs from the conserved cysteine through the conserved F or W. The order of the fields is J gene, V gene, D gene, clone size, CDR3 DNA, CDR3 protein. The D gene is left open where the match is weak. Clone size is stated in some rows and not others, as once, few, many or a class when expanded.

>TRBJ2-7|TRBV27|NA|few
TGTGCCAGCAGTTTATCCAGGGTTGCCCCGCCTAACGAGCAGTACTTC
CASSLSRVAPPNEQYF
>TRBJ2-3|TRBV27|TRBD2|many
TGTGCCAGCAGCCGAGGGCTAGCGGGAGGGCTTGGAACAGATACGCAGTATTTT
CASSRGLAGGLGTDTQYF
>TRBJ2-1|TRBV29-1|TRBD2|many
TGCAGCGTTGAAGAGCGACTAGCGGGAGGGTATGAGCAGTTCTTC
CSVEERLAGGYEQFF
>TRBJ2-2|TRBV5-1|TRBD1|many
TGCGCCAGCAGCTACCAGGGGGCGATCGCCGGGGAGCTGTTTTTT
CASSYQGAIAGELFF
>TRBJ2-3|TRBV28|NA|many
TGTGCCAGCAGTTTACGGGGGGCAGGGGTAGATACGCAGTATTTT
CASSLRGAGVDTQYF
>TRBJ1-6|TRBV6-5|NA|few
TGTGCCAGCAGTTACCGGCTGGATTCCTATAATTCACCCCTCCACTTT
CASSYRLDSYNSPLHF
>TRBJ1-5|TRBV6-5|NA|few
TGTGCCAGCAGTTACGGGGTTAGCAATCAGCCCCAGCATTTT
CASSYGVSNQPQHF
>TRBJ2-2|TRBV20-1|NA|few
TGCAGTGCTACCGACCGGGGCCCGGGCACCGGGGAGCTGTTTTTT
CSATDRGPGTGELFF
>TRBJ2-7|TRBV7-8|TRBD1|NA
TGTGCCAGCAGCTTATCGGGACAGGGGGCAAACGAGCAGTACTTC
CASSLSGQGANEQYF
>TRBJ2-7|TRBV7-2|TRBD2|NA
TGTGCCAGCAGCTTTAGCGGGAGGTTCCCCTACGAGCAGTACTTC
CASSFSGRFPYEQYF
>TRBJ1-5|TRBV18|NA|few
TGTGCCAGCTCACCGGGGGGCCCCGATAATCAGCCCCAGCATTTT
CASSPGGPDNQPQHF
>TRBJ2-1|TRBV7-6|NA|few
TGTGCCAGTCTCCCTCTTGAACTGGAGCTATACAATGAGCAGTTCTTC
CASLPLELELYNEQFF
>TRBJ2-7|TRBV7-2|NA|NA
TGTGCCAGCGGGGCATCCTACGAGCAGTACTTC
CASGASYEQYF
>TRBJ2-2|TRBV3-1|TRBD2|many
TGTGCCAGCAGCTACGGGACTAGCGGGAGAACCGGGGAGCTGTTTTTT
CASSYGTSGRTGELFF
>TRBJ2-1|TRBV4-3|TRBD1|NA
TGCGCCAGCAGCGTCCACAGGGGTTCCTACAATGAGCAGTTCTTC
CASSVHRGSYNEQFF
>TRBJ1-3|TRBV6-4|NA|few
TGTGCCAGCGGAACACAGGGTGCCGCCGGAAACACCATATATTTT
CASGTQGAAGNTIYF
>TRBJ2-2|TRBV18|NA|few
TGTGCCAGCTCACCACCCCAGGGGAACACCGGGGAGCTGTTTTTT
CASSPPQGNTGELFF
>TRBJ1-2|TRBV10-3|NA|few
TGTGCCATCAGCCCACTCCCTAAACGAGGATCCTACACCTTC
CAISPLPKRGSYTF
>TRBJ2-6|TRBV7-2|NA|few
TGTGCCAGCAGCTTAGTTCAGGGGAACGCTGGGGCCAACGTCCTGACTTTC
CASSLVQGNAGANVLTF
>TRBJ2-7|TRBV7-9|TRBD2|few
TGTGCCAGCAGCTTAGTTGGACTAGCGGAATCCTACGAGCAGTACTTC
CASSLVGLAESYEQYF
>TRBJ2-3|TRBV21-1|NA|NA
TGTGCCAGCAGCAAAGCGGGCAGGGCTAGCACAGATACGCAGTATTTT
CASSKAGRASTDTQYF
>TRBJ2-1|TRBV15|TRBD2|many
TGTGCCACCAGCGACTGGACTAGCGGGAGTAATGAGCAGTTCTTC
CATSDWTSGSNEQFF
>TRBJ2-7|TRBV6-5|NA|NA
TGTGCCAGCAGTTACTCTGCGGGGTACGAGCAGTACTTC
CASSYSAGYEQYF
>TRBJ2-2|TRBV24-1|NA|few
TGTGCCACCAGTGACGGACACCGGAACTGGGAGCTGTTTTTT
CATSDGHRNWELFF
>TRBJ2-1|TRBV4-3|TRBD2|NA
TGCGCCAGCAGCCAAGATAAACTAGCGGGAGTAAGTGAGCAGTTCTTC
CASSQDKLAGVSEQFF
>TRBJ1-1|TRBV7-2|NA|NA
TGTGCCAGCAGCTTGGGGGGTGGGTGGTACACTGAAGCTTTCTTT
CASSLGGGWYTEAFF
>TRBJ2-7|TRBV28|NA|few
TGTGCCAGCAGTTGGGCTTCCGGGTCCTACCAGGGCTCGATCGAGCAGTACTTC
CASSWASGSYQGSIEQYF
>TRBJ1-1|TRBV4-2|NA|few
TGTGCCAGCAGCCAAGAACGGGGGGACACTGAAGCTTTCTTT
CASSQERGDTEAFF
>TRBJ2-5|TRBV6-5|NA|NA
TGTGCCAGCAGTTACTCTGGGGTAAAAGAGACCCAGTACTTC
CASSYSGVKETQYF
>TRBJ1-4|TRBV27|NA|once
TGTGCCAGCAGTTTCCCAGGAGAAAAACTGTTTTTT
CASSFPGEKLFF
>TRBJ1-5|TRBV3-1|NA|many
TGTGCCAGCAGCCAAGGACAGAGCAATCAGCCCCAGCATTTT
CASSQGQSNQPQHF
>TRBJ1-5|TRBV2|NA|few
TGTGCCAGCAGTGATGGAAGGGTCTCTAATCAGCCCCAGCATTTT
CASSDGRVSNQPQHF
>TRBJ1-1|TRBV12-3/TRBV12-4|NA|NA
TGTGCCAGCAGTTTAGTACACAACACTGAAGCTTTCTTT
CASSLVHNTEAFF
>TRBJ1-4|TRBV7-2|NA|few
TGTGCCAGCAGCTTACGAGGGGGTGCCCGGATAGAAGAAAAACTGTTTTTT
CASSLRGGARIEEKLFF
>TRBJ2-2|TRBV7-9|NA|NA
TGTGCCAGCAGCTTAGTGCCGGGAGAAAGTGTTACCGGGGAGCTGTTTTTT
CASSLVPGESVTGELFF
>TRBJ2-1|TRBV10-3|NA|many
TGTGCCATCAGTGACACAATACAGGGCCCCCGGGGTGAGCAGTTCTTC
CAISDTIQGPRGEQFF
>TRBJ2-1|TRBV7-2|TRBD2|few
TGTGCCAGCAGCTTACTGCGTAGCGGGAGTACTGAGCAGTTCTTC
CASSLLRSGSTEQFF
>TRBJ2-5|TRBV7-2|TRBD1|few
TGTGCCAGCAGCCCCCGGACAGGGCTGTCGGGAGAGACCCAGTACTTC
CASSPRTGLSGETQYF
>TRBJ2-1|TRBV24-1|NA|few
TGTGCCACCAGTGATCCGACAGGAGGAAACTGGGGTGAGCAGTTCTTC
CATSDPTGGNWGEQFF
>TRBJ2-3|TRBV7-7|NA|NA
TGTGCCAGCAGCCAGGGGTTCGCAGATACGCAGTATTTT
CASSQGFADTQYF
>TRBJ2-5|TRBV28|TRBD2|many
TGTGCCAGCAGCCTAGGGGTCGGGGGAGGGCCAACCCAGTACTTC
CASSLGVGGGPTQYF
>TRBJ2-7|TRBV12-3/TRBV12-4|NA|once
TGTGCCAGCACCTTCGGAGACAGATACGAGCAGTACTTC
CASTFGDRYEQYF